Described below is a single TCR beta chain sequence and its context. Its specificity is unknown. Amplification used 60 Vbeta primers and 13 Jbeta primers. This table comes from immunoSEQ multiplex PCR, and its TCRdb copy is limited to in-frame clones, with some not included. The sample table sets out tens of thousands of clones. The sample comes from a study of cytomegalovirus exposure and HLA in healthy donors. Whole-study results and caveats: When presence/absence was analysed, sequencing depth was taken to be roughly uniform across donors. A link between a missense DCLRE1C variant and TCR beta V- and J-gene trimming emerged from a later analysis.

Trimming took 2 bases from V and 1 from J, leaving 2 bases between them. CDR3 size: 11 residues. CDR1 is SQVTM, CDR2 ANQGSEA, per germline. This sequence originates from a woman between 55 and 75 years old in good health and CMV-seropositive. The source material was PBMCs. The chain has TRBV29-1 and TRBJ1-2; no clear D. CDR3 nucleotides: TGCAGCGTTGAACTTAACTATGGCTACACCTTC. Protein: CSVELNYGYTF.